What follows describes a single TCR beta chain. It was with a sample-barcoded 5' primer and a J-beta primer mix that a second PCR of roughly 6 to 11 cycles was run. TCRdb ran MiXCR on the 5' RACE reads and lists one entry per CDR3 protein. The profile shows about 1.6 million distinct CDR3 sequences, 30% to 35% of them singletons. The sample is drawn from a study of blood T cells in healthy people across ages. With 0 bases removed from V and 2 bases from J, the gap between germline ends came to 11 bases. This CDR3 contains 15 residues. Germline values: CDR1 MNHEY, CDR2 SMNVEV (reference sequence). Sequences were obtained from blood. The TCR was taken from a woman younger than 45 in good health. The chain is built from TRBV27 and TRBJ2-7; a possible D gene is TRBD1 (6 bases). This chain's CDR3 is CASSLSGRGTYEQYF. CDR3 coding DNA: TGTGCCAGCAGTTTATCTGGCAGGGGAACCTACGAGCAGTACTTC.